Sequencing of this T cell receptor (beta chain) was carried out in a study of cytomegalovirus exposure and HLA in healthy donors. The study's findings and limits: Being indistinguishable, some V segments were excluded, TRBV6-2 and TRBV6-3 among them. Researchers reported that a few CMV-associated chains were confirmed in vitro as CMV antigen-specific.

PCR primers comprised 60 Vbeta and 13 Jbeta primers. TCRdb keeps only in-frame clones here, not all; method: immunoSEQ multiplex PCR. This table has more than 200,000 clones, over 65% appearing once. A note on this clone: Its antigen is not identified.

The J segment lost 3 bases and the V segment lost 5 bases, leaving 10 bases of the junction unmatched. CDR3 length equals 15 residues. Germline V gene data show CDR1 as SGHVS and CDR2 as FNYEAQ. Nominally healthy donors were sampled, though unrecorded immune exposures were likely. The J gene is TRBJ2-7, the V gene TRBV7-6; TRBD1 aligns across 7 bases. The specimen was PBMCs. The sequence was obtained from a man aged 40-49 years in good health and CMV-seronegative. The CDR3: CASSPDRDSDYEQYF. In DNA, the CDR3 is TGTGCCAGCAGCCCCGACCGGGACAGCGACTACGAGCAGTACTTC.